The 32 T cell receptor beta chains given below trace back to one sample, sequenced in a study of cytomegalovirus exposure and HLA in healthy donors. Primers for the PCR totalled 60 Vbeta and 13 Jbeta. Sequencing was performed with immunoSEQ multiplex PCR; in TCRdb, only in-frame clones are kept and a portion is missing. This sample has approximately 170,000 clones, with approximately 80% found just once. Sequenced sample: PBMCs. The receptors were sampled from a boy aged 2-9 years in good health and CMV-seronegative.

This sequence joins TRBV7-8 and TRBJ1-3; no definite D call. Per germline, CDR1 SGHVS and CDR2 FQNEAQ. The germline V and J ends were trimmed by 1 base and 0 bases, with 22 bases remaining between them. There are 20 residues in the CDR3. DNA for the CDR3: TGTGCCAGCAGCTTAGATTCCTGGGGAGTTCAGTTATACTCTGGAAACACCATATATTTT. Translating gives CASSLDSWGVQLYSGNTIYF.

This clone came up a few times. This chain links TRBV19 with TRBJ2-4; D is possibly TRBD2 (5 bases). Looked up from germline, CDR1 is LNHDA and CDR2 is SQIVND (reference sequence). This CDR3 has 14 residues. V was trimmed by 9 bases and J by 8 bases, leaving 20 bases between them. This chain's CDR3 is CASRPGTGMDIQYF. The CDR3 DNA sequence: TGTGCCAGCCGCCCGGGCACCGGGATGGACATTCAGTACTTC.

This clone was seen a handful of times. This chain joins TRBV27 and TRBJ1-2; 9 bases are a match to TRBD1. Germline CDR1 is MNHEY and CDR2 is SMNVEV (reference sequence). The CDR3 length is 15 residues. V lost 5 bases to trimming and J lost 2 bases; unmatched junction nucleotides: 6. The CDR3 coding sequence is TGTGCCAGCAGTCCGAACAGGGGGCGCAACTATGGCTACACCTTC. It codes for CASSPNRGRNYGYTF.

In this sample, this clone turned up once. The rearrangement joins TRBV25-1 to TRBJ2-1; TRBD2 aligns across 8 bases. The CDR3 is made up of 16 amino acids. The germline CDR1 and CDR2 sequences are MGHDK and SYGVNS. V was clipped by 4 bases and J by 4 bases; unmatched bases: 9. In DNA, the CDR3 is TGTGCCAGCAGTGGTTTGGCGGGAGGACCGTACAATGAGCAGTTCTTC. Protein product: CASSGLAGGPYNEQFF.

J is TRBJ2-7 and V is TRBV5-1; TRBD1 aligns across 8 bases. CDR1 is SGHRS, CDR2 YFSETQ, per germline. The CDR3 consists of 15 residues. Trimming took 4 bases from V and 5 from J; bases not matched to a gene: 11. The CDR3 loop is CASSPLGQGVNEQYF. In DNA, the CDR3 is TGCGCCAGCAGCCCCCTAGGACAGGGAGTCAACGAGCAGTACTTC.

This clone was seen only a few times. The chain is built from TRBV6-6 and TRBJ1-3; D gene uncertain. Germline V gene lookup returns CDR1 MNHNY and CDR2 SVGAGI (reference sequence). The CDR3 loop spans 16 amino acids. Trimming shortened V by 5 bases and J by 3 bases, and 17 bases separated the two germline ends. The CDR3 spells CASSANPEGYGNTIYF. DNA for the CDR3: TGTGCCAGCAGTGCTAACCCTGAGGGTTATGGAAACACCATATATTTT.

The J gene is TRBJ1-5, the V gene TRBV5-5, with D possibly TRBD1 on 5 matching bases. V lost 4 bases, J lost 4 bases, and 15 bases lay in between. Per the germline V gene, CDR1 is SGHKS and CDR2 is YYEKEE (reference sequence). CDR3 length equals 15 residues. The CDR3 DNA reads as TGTGCCAGCAGCCCGATGGGGCAGGTGAATCAGCCCCAGCATTTT. It specifies CASSPMGQVNQPQHF.

Here the CDR3 reads CASSIPGLVLEQFF. The CDR3 region has the DNA TGTGCCAGTAGTATTCCGGGACTAGTGCTTGAGCAGTTCTTC. The gene calls are TRBV19 and TRBJ2-1; TRBD2 matches at 8 bases. This CDR3 region has 14 residues. The germline V gene has CDR1 LNHDA and CDR2 SQIVND (reference sequence). J was trimmed by 9 bases and V by 3 bases; bases with no gene match: 7.

The chain is built from TRBV5-1 and TRBJ2-7, with 14 positions matching TRBD2. The V segment lost 4 bases and the J segment 3 bases; nucleotides outside the gene matches: 3. The CDR3 extends over 15 amino acids. The V gene's germline CDR1 is SGHRS and CDR2 YFSETQ. The CDR3 DNA is TGCGCCAGCAGCGAGACTAGCGGGAGGGGCTACGAGCAGTACTTC. This codes for CASSETSGRGYEQYF. The entire variable domain, with the rest obtained from reference TRBV5-1 and TRBJ2-7, is as follows: KAGVTQTPRYLIKTRGQQVTLSCSPISGHRSVSWYQQTPGQGLQFLFEYFSETQRNKGNFPGRFSGRQFSNSRSEMNVSTLELGDSALYLCASSETSGRGYEQYFGPGTRLTVT.

The CDR3 DNA follows: TGCAGCGTTGGGTATGACAGATATGGCTACACCTTC. It encodes CSVGYDRYGYTF. The genes are TRBV29-1 and TRBJ1-2; maybe TRBD1 (5 bases). Per germline, CDR1 SQVTM and CDR2 ANQGSEA. This CDR3 has 12 amino acids. The germline V and J ends were trimmed by 4 bases and 5 bases, with 11 bases remaining between them. Together with reference TRBV29-1 and TRBJ1-2, the CDR3 gives the full variable domain: SAVISQKPSRDICQRGTSLTIQCQVDSQVTMMFWYRQQPGQSLTLIATANQGSEATYESGFVIDKFPISRPNLTFSTLTVSNMSPEDSSIYLCSVGYDRYGYTFGSGTRLTVV.

The gene calls are TRBV15 and TRBJ2-3; D is unclear. Germline V CDR1 and CDR2: LNHNV, YYDKDF (reference sequence). This CDR3 comprises 13 residues. Trimming pared 2 bases from V and 4 bases from J, leaving 7 bases between. The DNA of the CDR3 is TGTGCCACCAGCAGACACACCGCAGATACGCAGTATTTT. Protein: CATSRHTADTQYF.

A note on this clone: The germline gene is not matched at one end of the junction; a read error may be the cause. V gene TRBV27 combines with J gene TRBJ2-7; perhaps TRBD2 as D (6 bases). This CDR3 comprises 15 residues. Looked up from germline, CDR1 is MNHEY and CDR2 is SMNVEV (reference sequence). CDR3 amino acids: CASRPTGLTSSEQYF. Written as DNA, the CDR3 is TGTGCCAGCCGCCCAACGGGACTGACTTCCTCCGAGCAGTACTTC.

The V call is TRBV7-8, the J call TRBJ2-1; D is ambiguous. The length of the CDR3 is 14 residues. The V gene lost 3 bases and the J gene lost 2 bases, with 8 bases spanning the gap. Per germline, CDR1 SGHVS and CDR2 FQNEAQ. CDR3: CASSFSKTYNEQFF. In DNA form, the CDR3 reads TGTGCCAGCAGCTTTAGCAAGACCTACAATGAGCAGTTCTTC.

The chain recombines TRBV14 with TRBJ1-1, with D maybe TRBD1 (5 bases). Trimming left V 2 bases short and J 4 bases short, with 14 bases between. The CDR3 totals 15 residues. Germline V lookup: CDR1 SGHDN, CDR2 FVKESK. Written as DNA, the CDR3 is TGTGCCAGCAGCCAATGGTCCGGGGGAGTCACTGAAGCTTTCTTT. Encoded protein: CASSQWSGGVTEAFF.

This clone was recorded only once. This chain connects TRBV7-9 to TRBJ1-4; 7 bases are a match to TRBD1. With V trimmed by 1 base and J by 8 bases, 10 bases remained unmatched. The CDR3 has 16 amino acids. CDR1 SEHNR and CDR2 FQNEAQ come from the germline V gene (reference sequence). CDR3 bases: TGTGCCAGCAGCTTAGTAGCTGGACAGGCGGCCGAAAAACTGTTTTTT. Its protein is CASSLVAGQAAEKLFF.

The V call is TRBV7-8, the J call TRBJ1-4, with D tentatively TRBD1 (6 bases). Deletions cut 4 bases from V and 6 bases from J, with 18 bases between. CDR1 and CDR2 from the germline V gene are SGHVS and FQNEAQ. The CDR3 has 16 residues. The CDR3 region has the DNA TGTGCCAGCAGCTCCAACGGGGGGCCGGAGGATGAAAAACTGTTTTTT. Amino acids: CASSSNGGPEDEKLFF.

Details on this clone: The junction departs from germline at one end; a sequencing error may be responsible. The chain employs TRBV27 and TRBJ2-1; the D is unclear. There are 11 residues in the CDR3. Per germline, CDR1 MNHEY and CDR2 SMNVEV (reference sequence). The CDR3 DNA follows: TGTGCCAGCAGTTCCAGCGCCGAGACCCTCTTC. Translating gives CASSSSAETLF.

CDR3 coding DNA: TGTGCCAGCAGCTTGGGGGCAGGGGCCCAAGATACGCAGTATTTT. Translated: CASSLGAGAQDTQYF. The chain couples TRBV5-6 to TRBJ2-3; tentative D call: TRBD1 (6 bases). The CDR3 loop spans 15 amino acids. Trimming removed 0 bases from V and 5 bases from J, with 13 bases in between. Per germline, CDR1 SGHDT and CDR2 YYEEEE.

The chain carries TRBV9 and TRBJ2-1; 14 bases fit TRBD2. This CDR3 spans 16 amino acids. Germline CDR1 reads SGDLS; CDR2 reads YYNGEE. Unmatched junction bases numbered 4, after V lost 4 bases and J lost 4 bases. CDR3 sequence (DNA): TGTGCCAGCAGCTTGAGGACTAGCGGGGGGTACAATGAGCAGTTCTTC. Its translation: CASSLRTSGGYNEQFF.

This clone was observed once. The chain is built from TRBV5-1 and TRBJ2-3; 9 positions agree with TRBD2. Germline V gene sequence: CDR1 SGHRS, CDR2 YFSETQ. V lost 0 bases, J lost 8 bases, and 7 bases stayed unmatched. The CDR3 spans 15 residues. CDR3 sequence reads: CASSLGASGIATQYF. In DNA, the CDR3 is TGCGCCAGCAGCTTGGGGGCTAGCGGGATAGCTACGCAGTATTTT.

This chain joins TRBV1 and TRBJ1-5; the tabulated D call, TRBD1, remains unverified against the DNA. TRBV1 is an annotated pseudogene. CDR3 length: 16 residues. CDR3 bases: TGCACCAGCAGCCATCCAGGGTTCTATAGCAATCAGCCCCAGCATTTT. This codes for CTSSHPGFYSNQPQHF.

The genes are TRBV10-3 and TRBJ2-3; possibly TRBD2 for D (6 bases). CDR1 ENHRY and CDR2 SYGVKD come from the germline V gene. This CDR3 has 16 amino acids. Trimming cost V 0 bases and J 1 base, with 11 bases left between them. CDR3 protein: CAISESRGGGTDTQYF. Written as DNA, the CDR3 is TGTGCCATCAGTGAGTCCCGGGGAGGAGGCACAGATACGCAGTATTTT.

The gene calls are TRBV7-2 and TRBJ2-1; D ambiguous. Trimming pared 3 bases from V and 0 bases from J, leaving 12 bases between. Germline CDR1 reads SGHTA; CDR2 reads FQGNSA. CDR3 length equals 16 residues. CDR3 sequence: CASSFGLLSSYNEQFF. CDR3 bases: TGTGCCAGCAGCTTTGGCCTCTTAAGCTCCTACAATGAGCAGTTCTTC.

This clone was detected only a few times. The chain recombines TRBV7-9 with TRBJ2-1, with 11 bases matching TRBD2. V trimming: 4 bases; J trimming: 6 bases; junction bases outside the gene matches: 11. There are 17 residues in the CDR3. Germline loops: CDR1 SEHNR, CDR2 FQNEAQ (reference sequence). CDR3 in amino acids: CASSSVLAGDWGNEQFF. CDR3 DNA: TGTGCCAGCAGCTCCGTACTAGCGGGAGATTGGGGCAATGAGCAGTTCTTC.

The chain employs TRBV5-1 and TRBJ2-3, with 10 bases that match TRBD2. Germline loops: CDR1 SGHRS, CDR2 YFSETQ. V lost 4 bases to trimming and J lost 2 bases; unmatched junction nucleotides: 4. The CDR3 sequence is 15 residues long. The chain's CDR3 is CASSASGGFTDTQYF. CDR3 DNA: TGCGCCAGCAGCGCTAGCGGGGGATTCACAGATACGCAGTATTTT.

The chain joins TRBV6-1 to TRBJ1-5; no clear D gene. The V gene's germline CDR1 is MNHNS and CDR2 SASEGT. The CDR3 has 14 residues. V was pared by 4 bases and J by 3 bases, with 10 bases between. The CDR3 region has the DNA TGTGCCAGCAGTGCTGGAGGAAACAATCAGCCCCAGCATTTT. Amino acids: CASSAGGNNQPQHF.

The V and J genes are TRBV7-2 and TRBJ2-7; 9 bases match TRBD1. In germline, CDR1 is SGHTA, CDR2 FQGNSA. Unmatched junction bases numbered 7, after V lost 1 base and J lost 3 bases. The CDR3 sequence is 16 residues long. The CDR3 sequence is CASSLDIGQGFYEQYV. CDR3 coding DNA: TGTGCCAGCAGCTTAGATATAGGACAGGGGTTCTACGAGCAGTACGTC.

This chain joins TRBV30 and TRBJ1-1, with a tentative D call TRBD1 (5 bases). The ends were cut back, 4 bases at V and 4 bases at J, with 10 bases in the middle. In germline, CDR1 is GTSNPN, CDR2 SVGIG (reference sequence). This CDR3 is 12 amino acids long. Here the CDR3 DNA reads TGTGCCTGGATGCGCGGGGCCACTGAAGCTTTCTTT. It encodes CAWMRGATEAFF.

Notes on this clone: The junction departs from germline at one end; a sequencing error may be responsible. Additional DNA sequences in this sample encode the identical CDR3. The V gene is TRBV7-9, the J gene TRBJ1-1; 9 bases are a match to TRBD1. CDR1 and CDR2 from the germline V gene are SEHNR and FQNEAQ (reference sequence). This CDR3 is 14 amino acids long. CDR3 region: CASSYGTGRTEAFF. The CDR3 DNA reads TGTGCCAGCAGCTATGGGACAGGGAGAACTGAAGCTTTCTTC.

This chain connects TRBV7-9 to TRBJ2-3; D not certain. The length of the CDR3 is 15 residues. CDR1 SEHNR and CDR2 FQNEAQ come from the germline V gene (reference sequence). Trimming took 5 bases from V and 1 from J, leaving 13 bases between them. Here the CDR3 DNA reads TGTGCCAGCAGCCGACTTGGCGGAGGCACAGATACGCAGTATTTT. Translating it yields CASSRLGGGTDTQYF.

The CDR3 sequence is CASSANRGSGKNIQYF. CDR3 DNA sequence: TGTGCCAGCAGCGCGAACAGGGGGAGCGGCAAAAACATTCAGTACTTC. The chain uses TRBV9 and TRBJ2-4; 8 nucleotides match TRBD1. CDR1 SGDLS and CDR2 YYNGEE come from the germline V gene. CDR3 length equals 16 residues. The V and J ends lost 3 bases and 3 bases, in that order; junction bases with no gene match: 8.

The J gene is TRBJ1-1, the V gene TRBV11-2; D unclear. CDR1 and CDR2 from the germline V gene are SGHAT and FQNNGV. The V gene lost 4 bases and the J gene lost 2 bases, with 14 bases spanning the gap. The CDR3 runs to 15 residues. The CDR3 here is CASSSRVLGNTEAFF. The CDR3 coding sequence is TGTGCCAGCAGCTCGAGGGTATTGGGCAACACTGAAGCTTTCTTT.